The entry that follows covers one T cell receptor (beta chain) sequence. CDR3 length: 17 amino acids. CDR1 and CDR2 from the germline V gene are SGHRS and YFSETQ. TCRdb re-called the 5' RACE reads; one entry per CDR3 protein, DNA not given. The sample features some 130,000 distinct CDR3 sequences, with more than 1% in its top ten. This record belongs to a study of monozygotic twins with inflammatory bowel disease. This receptor was taken from a human donor with ulcerative colitis or Crohn's disease, or a healthy co-twin of an affected twin (not recorded which). The rearrangement joins TRBV5-1 to TRBJ2-2; TCRdb returns TRBD1, unconfirmable since there is no DNA. The sequenced material came from blood. The CDR3 sequence is CASSLGIMGQNTGELFF. The full variable domain, in which reference TRBV5-1 and TRBJ2-2 provide the parts outside the CDR3, is KAGVTQTPRYLIKTRGQQVTLSCSPISGHRSVSWYQQTPGQGLQFLFEYFSETQRNKGNFPGRFSGRQFSNSRSEMNVSTLELGDSALYLCASSLGIMGQNTGELFFGEGSRLTVL.